A single sample is the source of the 32 T cell receptor beta chains below, sequenced in a study of blood T cell repertoires in COVID-19. Only in-frame clones appear in the TCRdb table, and some are missing; sequencing was by immunoSEQ multiplex PCR. The data contain some 150,000 clones, approximately 83% of them singletons. Input material: peripheral blood. These receptors were taken from an older woman with COVID-19, enrolled during active disease.

The rearrangement uses TRBV18 and TRBJ1-2; 8 bases agree with TRBD1. The germline V gene encodes CDR1 KGHSH and CDR2 LQKENI. This CDR3 is built from 14 residues. With 6 bases clipped from V and 3 bases from J, the junction kept 6 bases outside the gene matches. As DNA, the CDR3 is TGTGCCAGCTCCACCACGACAGGGGACTATGGCTACACCTTC. Its translation: CASSTTTGDYGYTF.

CDR3: CASSQGEDRGRGRTEAFF. The CDR3 bases are TGCGCCAGCAGCCAAGGAGAGGACCGGGGCAGGGGGCGGACTGAAGCTTTCTTT. The V call is TRBV4-1, the J call TRBJ1-1; 8 positions agree with TRBD1. The V gene's germline CDR1 is MGHRA and CDR2 YSYEKL. After removal of 1 base from V and 5 bases from J, the junction contained 15 bases not matched to a gene. The CDR3 contains 18 residues.

The J gene is TRBJ1-1, the V gene TRBV5-1, with TRBD1 as a possible D gene (5 bases). This CDR3 is 16 amino acids long. The germline V and J ends were trimmed by 0 bases and 0 bases, with 12 bases remaining between them. Germline V gene data show CDR1 as SGHRS and CDR2 as YFSETQ. The CDR3 protein is CASSLAGGAVNTEAFF. The CDR3 nucleotides read TGCGCCAGCAGCTTGGCCGGAGGGGCAGTGAACACTGAAGCTTTCTTT.

V usage is TRBV11-2 and J usage is TRBJ1-4; a possible D gene is TRBD1 (5 bases). This CDR3 spans 14 amino acids. Trimming removed 1 base at V and 8 bases at J, with 11 bases between. Germline V lookup: CDR1 SGHAT, CDR2 FQNNGV. The CDR3 DNA reads TGTGCCAGCAGCTTAGGACCGGGGGGAGAAAAACTGTTTTTT. It codes for CASSLGPGGEKLFF.

The rearrangement links TRBV12-3 or TRBV12-4 to TRBJ2-1; D is ambiguous. Trimming removed 3 bases at V and 6 bases at J, with 3 bases between. The CDR3 consists of 11 residues. CDR3 protein: CASSLSNEQFF. For the CDR3, the DNA is TGTGCCAGCAGTTTGAGCAATGAGCAGTTCTTC.

The rearrangement links TRBV7-9 to TRBJ1-1; D gene unclear. Germline V gene sequence: CDR1 SEHNR, CDR2 FQNEAQ (reference sequence). V was clipped by 1 base and J by 6 bases, with 12 bases between them. CDR3 length equals 14 residues. Here the CDR3 reads CASSLEGSAAEAFF. CDR3 coding DNA: TGTGCCAGCAGCTTAGAAGGGAGCGCAGCTGAAGCTTTCTTT.

CDR3 coding DNA: TGTGCCAGCTCACCTCAGGACACCTATGGCTACACCTTC. It is translated as CASSPQDTYGYTF. V is TRBV18 and J is TRBJ1-2; D is perhaps TRBD1 (5 bases). Trimming stripped 3 bases from V and 4 bases from J, with 9 bases between. From germline, CDR1 is KGHSH and CDR2 LQKENI. The CDR3 length is 13 residues.

This chain links TRBV3-1 (or the pseudogene TRBV3-2) with TRBJ1-4; D not certain. CDR3 size: 14 residues. Per germline, CDR1 LGHDT and CDR2 YNNKEL (reference sequence). Trimming pared 6 bases from V and 3 bases from J, leaving 11 bases between. This chain's CDR3 is CASRPGRSNEKLFF. In DNA, the CDR3 is TGTGCCAGCAGGCCGGGGAGATCTAATGAAAAACTGTTTTTT.

V usage is TRBV19 and J usage is TRBJ2-1; TRBD1 agrees at 8 bases. The V segment lost 5 bases and the J segment 1 base; nucleotides outside the gene matches: 1. The germline CDR1 and CDR2 sequences are LNHDA and SQIVND (reference sequence). The CDR3 sequence is 14 residues long. The CDR3 DNA sequence: TGTGCCAGTAGTCGACAGGGGTCCTACAATGAGCAGTTCTTC. Translated: CASSRQGSYNEQFF.

The V gene is TRBV5-4, the J gene TRBJ2-7, with D uncertain. The CDR3 covers 13 residues. Trimming cost V 4 bases and J 7 bases, with 15 bases left between them. From germline, CDR1 is SGHNT and CDR2 YYREEE (reference sequence). The CDR3 DNA follows: TGTGCCAGCAGCGAGATAAGAGTGCGAGAGCAGTACTTC. Translated, it gives CASSEIRVREQYF. The entire variable domain, with the rest obtained from reference TRBV5-4 and TRBJ2-7, is as follows: ETGVTQSPTHLIKTRGQQVTLRCSSQSGHNTVSWYQQALGQGPQFIFQYYREEENGRGNFPPRFSGLQFPNYSSELNVNALELDDSALYLCASSEIRVREQYFGPGTRLTVT.

This clone has a single count. The V gene is TRBV15, the J gene TRBJ2-1; D is ambiguous. The CDR3 runs to 13 residues. CDR1 and CDR2 from the germline V gene are LNHNV and YYDKDF (reference sequence). Trimming cost V 8 bases and J 1 base, with 9 bases left between them. The CDR3: CATQSSSYNEQFF. DNA for the CDR3: TGTGCCACCCAGTCGTCATCCTACAATGAGCAGTTCTTC. Combining the CDR3 with reference TRBV15 and TRBJ2-1 gives the whole variable domain DAMVIQNPRYQVTQFGKPVTLSCSQTLNHNVMYWYQQKSSQAPKLLFHYYDKDFNNEADTPDNFQSRRPNTSFCFLDIRSPGLGDTAMYLCATQSSSYNEQFFGPGTRLTVL.

The chain couples TRBV2 to TRBJ1-1; TRBD1 matches 7 bases. From germline, CDR1 is SNHLY and CDR2 FYNNEI. The CDR3 is 15 amino acids. V lost 7 bases, J lost 2 bases, and 10 bases stayed unmatched. The CDR3 DNA sequence: TGTGCCAGCACTCAGGGGGGCTTGGGAAACACTGAAGCTTTCTTT. This codes for CASTQGGLGNTEAFF.

V gene TRBV15 combines with J gene TRBJ2-7; 8 nucleotides match TRBD1. V shed 3 bases and J 4 bases; nucleotides not matched to a gene: 5. CDR1 and CDR2 from the germline V gene are LNHNV and YYDKDF (reference sequence). This CDR3 comprises 14 residues. Here the CDR3 DNA reads TGTGCCACCAGCAGGGACAGGGTGAAGTACGAGCAGTACTTC. Its protein is CATSRDRVKYEQYF. The whole variable domain, remainder taken from reference TRBV15 and TRBJ2-7, is DAMVIQNPRYQVTQFGKPVTLSCSQTLNHNVMYWYQQKSSQAPKLLFHYYDKDFNNEADTPDNFQSRRPNTSFCFLDIRSPGLGDTAMYLCATSRDRVKYEQYFGPGTRLTVT.

This clone came up once. The chain couples TRBV7-8 to TRBJ2-1; D not certain. The V end was cut by 1 base, the J end by 10 bases, with 8 bases between. Germline V lookup: CDR1 SGHVS, CDR2 FQNEAQ. The CDR3 contains 12 residues. CDR3 nucleotides: TGTGCCAGCAGCTTAGGGCTCGGGGAGCAGTTCTTC. Protein: CASSLGLGEQFF.

The chain is built from TRBV29-1 and TRBJ1-1, with D tentatively TRBD1 (6 bases). CDR1 and CDR2 from the germline V gene are SQVTM and ANQGSEA. The CDR3 runs to 13 residues. V lost 4 bases, J lost 2 bases, and 11 bases lay in between. In nucleotides, the CDR3 is TGCAGCGTTGTGGACAGCTTAAACACTGAAGCTTTCTTT. Translation gives CSVVDSLNTEAFF. The variable domain in full, completed from reference TRBV29-1 and TRBJ1-1, reads SAVISQKPSRDICQRGTSLTIQCQVDSQVTMMFWYRQQPGQSLTLIATANQGSEATYESGFVIDKFPISRPNLTFSTLTVSNMSPEDSSIYLCSVVDSLNTEAFFGQGTRLTVV.

V usage is TRBV7-9 and J usage is TRBJ1-3; D might be TRBD1 (5 bases). The germline V gene has CDR1 SEHNR and CDR2 FQNEAQ (reference sequence). This CDR3 has 19 amino acids. V gave up 10 bases and J gave up 0 bases, with 28 bases separating them. The CDR3 coding sequence is TGTGCCACCGTGGGGCCTCAATCCAGGGATAGGAACTCTGGAAACACCATATATTTT. Translation: CATVGPQSRDRNSGNTIYF.

The V call is TRBV7-8, the J call TRBJ1-1; 8 bases map to TRBD1. In germline, CDR1 is SGHVS, CDR2 FQNEAQ. This CDR3 region has 16 residues. J gave up 3 bases and V 4 bases, and 10 bases lay outside the gene matches. The CDR3, as DNA: TGTGCCAGCAGCTCCACAGGGGGTGGGTTGGACACTGAAGCTTTCTTT. Its protein product is CASSSTGGGLDTEAFF.

J is TRBJ2-7 and V is TRBV10-1, with 8 bases aligning to TRBD1. Germline V lookup: CDR1 WNHNN, CDR2 SYGVQD (reference sequence). The CDR3 loop spans 15 amino acids. V shed 9 bases and J 0 bases; nucleotides not matched to a gene: 10. The CDR3 protein is CASSEGQADSYEQYF. CDR3 bases: TGCGCCAGTTCGGAGGGACAGGCCGACTCCTACGAGCAGTACTTC.

This clone was counted a single time. This sequence joins TRBV19 and TRBJ1-1; TRBD1 matches 7 bases. The length of the CDR3 is 14 residues. Looked up from germline, CDR1 is LNHDA and CDR2 is SQIVND (reference sequence). J lost 1 base, V lost 5 bases, and 4 bases had no gene match. CDR3 coding DNA: TGTGCCAGTAGTCTGACAGGGAGGAACACTGAAGCTTTCTTT. The encoded protein is CASSLTGRNTEAFF.

The chain has TRBV27 and TRBJ1-2; maybe TRBD1 (5 bases). The germline CDR1 and CDR2 sequences are MNHEY and SMNVEV (reference sequence). V gave up 7 bases and J gave up 3 bases, with 18 bases separating them. The length of the CDR3 is 15 residues. CDR3 DNA: TGTGCCAGCAAGATGGGGGGGAGCGGCTACTATGGCTACACCTTC. Amino acids: CASKMGGSGYYGYTF.

The chain employs TRBV27 and TRBJ2-7; the match to TRBD2 covers 8 bases. The CDR3 runs to 15 residues. The germline V gene encodes CDR1 MNHEY and CDR2 SMNVEV (reference sequence). The trim removed 5 bases at V and 0 bases at J, leaving 6 bases unmatched. CDR3 DNA: TGTGCCAGCAGTCAGGGGACTAGTTCCTCCTACGAGCAGTACTTC. This gives the protein CASSQGTSSSYEQYF.

The rearrangement uses TRBV7-9 and TRBJ1-4; maybe TRBD1 (5 bases). In germline, CDR1 is SEHNR, CDR2 FQNEAQ (reference sequence). CDR3 length: 14 residues. Deletions cut 4 bases from V and 8 bases from J, with 14 bases between. In nucleotides, the CDR3 is TGTGCCAGCAGCTCGGGACTGGGGGACGAAAAACTGTTTTTT. It codes for CASSSGLGDEKLFF.

This clone was observed a few times. The gene calls are TRBV29-1 and TRBJ1-1, with 10 bases identical to TRBD1. V was pared by 6 bases and J by 4 bases, with 2 bases of the junction left unmatched. Germline-derived CDR1 and CDR2 are SQVTM and ANQGSEA. This CDR3 is 12 amino acids long. CDR3 amino acids: CSVRTGGTEAFF. The CDR3 nucleotides are TGCAGCGTACGGACAGGGGGCACTGAAGCTTTCTTT.

Concerning this clone: One end of the junction varies from germline; a read error may be responsible. This sequence joins TRBV7-3 and TRBJ2-1; 11 bases match TRBD2. This CDR3 comprises 14 residues. Germline V gene data show CDR1 as SGHTA and CDR2 as FQGTGA. The CDR3 nucleotides read TGTGCCAGCAGCTTATCTAGCGGGGGGCCCGGAGTGGTCTTC. Translation gives CASSLSSGGPGVVF.

This clone was detected once. The gene calls are TRBV4-1 and TRBJ2-2; TRBD1 might be the D (5 bases). The V end was cut by 4 bases, the J end by 1 base, with 10 bases between. This CDR3 spans 15 amino acids. Germline CDR1 MGHRA, CDR2 YSYEKL. CDR3 DNA: TGCGCCAGCAGCCGATCGCAGGGGAACACCGGGGAGCTGTTTTTT. It specifies CASSRSQGNTGELFF.

The chain joins TRBV30 to TRBJ1-5; TRBD1 aligns across 9 bases. The trim removed 4 bases at V and 2 bases at J, leaving 6 bases unmatched. CDR1 GTSNPN and CDR2 SVGIG come from the germline V gene (reference sequence). The CDR3 loop spans 15 amino acids. CDR3 bases: TGTGCCTGGAAGGGACAGGGAGCAGGCAATCAGCCCCAGCATTTT. This codes for CAWKGQGAGNQPQHF.

The J gene is TRBJ2-1, the V gene TRBV6-1; TRBD2 matches 14 bases. Looked up from germline, CDR1 is MNHNS and CDR2 is SASEGT. V was clipped by 0 bases and J by 10 bases; unmatched bases: 14. This CDR3 is built from 19 residues. For the CDR3, the DNA is TGTGCCAGCAGTGAAGCGGTAACGACTAGCGGGGGGGGCTTGAAAGAGCAGTTCTTC. Translated: CASSEAVTTSGGGLKEQFF.

The chain joins TRBV18 to TRBJ1-1, with a tentative D call TRBD1 (5 bases). The CDR3 is 17 amino acids. The germline V and J ends were trimmed by 0 bases and 4 bases, with 18 bases remaining between them. Germline assignment: CDR1 KGHSH and CDR2 LQKENI. For the CDR3, the DNA is TGTGCCAGCTCACCACCCTCACTGAACAGGTGGACCACTGAAGCTTTCTTT. It codes for CASSPPSLNRWTTEAFF.

The V call is TRBV5-1, the J call TRBJ1-1; the D gene is possibly TRBD1 (6 bases). Germline V lookup: CDR1 SGHRS, CDR2 YFSETQ. The CDR3 has 15 residues. V was cut by 4 bases and J by 6 bases, with 19 bases left in between. Here the CDR3 DNA reads TGCGCCAGCAGCGAGGGACGGCCTCAGGGGCCTGAAGCTTTCTTT. Protein: CASSEGRPQGPEAFF.

The rearrangement links TRBV4-1 to TRBJ2-7; 7 nucleotides line up with TRBD1. This CDR3 is 14 amino acids long. The V and J ends lost 3 bases and 5 bases, in that order; junction bases with no gene match: 7. Germline CDR1 reads MGHRA; CDR2 reads YSYEKL. In nucleotides, the CDR3 is TGCGCCAGCAGCCAGCGACAGGGAGCTGACGAGCAGTACTTC. This codes for CASSQRQGADEQYF.

V and J are TRBV18 and TRBJ2-3, with TRBD2 matching over 14 bases. CDR1 and CDR2 (germline): KGHSH, LQKENI. This CDR3 is 15 amino acids long. The V segment lost 6 bases and the J segment 6 bases; nucleotides outside the gene matches: 5. The DNA for the CDR3 is TGTGCCAGCTCCCCGGGACTAGCGGGAGCGGATACGCAGTATTTT. It translates to CASSPGLAGADTQYF.

The V call is TRBV21-1, the J call TRBJ2-5; no DNA check was done on the table's D call, TRBD1. TRBV21-1 has pseudogene status. This CDR3 region has 13 residues. The CDR3 is CARTFGRSETQYF. In DNA, the CDR3 is TGTGCCAGGACATTTGGGCGATCCGAGACCCAGTACTTC.